Listed here is a single T cell receptor beta chain. Its specificity is not known. The sample is drawn from a study of blood T cells in healthy people across ages. Study findings and constraints: Diversity figures derived from one million T cells were judged to underestimate the true value. Both naive CD4+ cell counts and diversity were greater in long-lived donors than in aged donors.

With a J-beta primer mix and a sample-barcoded 5' primer, a second PCR ran about 7 to 11 cycles. The template-switch adaptor, which had 12 random nucleotides, put a tag on each cDNA molecule. TCRdb re-analysed the 5' RACE reads in MiXCR, keeping a single row per CDR3 protein. The sample includes about 730,000 distinct CDR3 sequences, roughly 41% of them seen just once. Germline V CDR1 and CDR2: KGHDR, SFDVKD. V shed 6 bases, J shed 5 bases, and the junction held 7 bases outside the gene matches. The CDR3 has 15 amino acids. The sequence derives from a woman aged 60 to 75 in good health. The sequencing sample was made of blood. The chain carries TRBV24-1 and TRBJ2-1; 9 bases align to TRBD2. In DNA, the CDR3 is TGTGCCACCAGTCTGAGCGGGAGGCTCAACAATGAGCAGTTCTTC. Protein sequence: CATSLSGRLNNEQFF.